This T cell receptor beta chain was identified during a study of graft-versus-host responses after intestinal transplantation. Assay: immunoSEQ multiplex PCR; the TCRdb copy retains only in-frame clones and omits some. The sample holds under 95,000 clones, roughly four fifths seen once. As for this clone: What it binds is not known.

Sample: unstimulated CD4+ T cells sorted from spleen or lymph node cells, taken before intestinal transplant. The sequence was obtained from a human donor who received an intestinal transplant.

The CDR3 coding sequence is TGTGCCAGCAGCTTGGGTCGCGGGACTTCTCCCTACGAGCAGTACTTC. This gives the protein CASSLGRGTSPYEQYF. V is TRBV5-4 and J is TRBJ2-7, with D possibly being TRBD2 (6 bases). Germline lookup yields CDR1 SGHNT and CDR2 YYREEE (reference sequence). CDR3 size: 16 residues. Trimming took off 0 bases at V and 2 bases at J, with 15 bases between the two ends.